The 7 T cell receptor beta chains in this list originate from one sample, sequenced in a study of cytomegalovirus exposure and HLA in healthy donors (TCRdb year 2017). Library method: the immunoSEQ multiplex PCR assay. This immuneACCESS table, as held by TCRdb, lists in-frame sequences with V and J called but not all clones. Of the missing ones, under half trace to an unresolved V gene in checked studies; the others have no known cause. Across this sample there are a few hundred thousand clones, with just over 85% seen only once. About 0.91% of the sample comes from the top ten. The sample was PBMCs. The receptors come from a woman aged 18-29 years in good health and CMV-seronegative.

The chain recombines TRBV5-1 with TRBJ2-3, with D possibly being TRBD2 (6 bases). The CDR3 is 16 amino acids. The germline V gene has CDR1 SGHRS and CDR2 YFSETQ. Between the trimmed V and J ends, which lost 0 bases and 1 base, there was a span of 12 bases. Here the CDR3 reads CASSLGDSGRTDTQYF. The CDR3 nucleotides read TGCGCCAGCAGCTTGGGCGATAGCGGCCGCACAGATACGCAGTATTTT.

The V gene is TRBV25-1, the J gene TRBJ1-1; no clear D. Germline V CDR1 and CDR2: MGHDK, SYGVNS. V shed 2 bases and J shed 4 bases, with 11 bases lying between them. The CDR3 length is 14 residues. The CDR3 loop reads CASSENAGGTEAFF. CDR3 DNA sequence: TGTGCCAGCAGTGAAAATGCGGGTGGCACTGAAGCTTTCTTT.

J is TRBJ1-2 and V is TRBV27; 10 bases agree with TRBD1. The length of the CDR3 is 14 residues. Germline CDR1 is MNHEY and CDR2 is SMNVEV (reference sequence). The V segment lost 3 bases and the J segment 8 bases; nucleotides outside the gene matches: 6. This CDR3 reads CASSFTGTGVGYTF. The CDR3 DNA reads TGTGCCAGCAGTTTTACCGGGACAGGGGTCGGCTACACCTTC.

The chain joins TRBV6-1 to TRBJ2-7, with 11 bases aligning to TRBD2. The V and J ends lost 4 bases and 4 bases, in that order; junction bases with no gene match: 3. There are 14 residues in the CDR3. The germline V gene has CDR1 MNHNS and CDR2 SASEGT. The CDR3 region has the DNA TGTGCCAGCAGTGTAGCGGGAGGGGAATACGAGCAGTACTTC. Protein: CASSVAGGEYEQYF.

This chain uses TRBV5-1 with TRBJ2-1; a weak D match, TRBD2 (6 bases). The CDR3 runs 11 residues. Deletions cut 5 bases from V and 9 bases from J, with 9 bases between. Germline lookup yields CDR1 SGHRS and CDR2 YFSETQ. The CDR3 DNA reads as TGCGCCAGCAGGGAGGAGGGTGAGCAGTTCTTC. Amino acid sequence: CASREEGEQFF.

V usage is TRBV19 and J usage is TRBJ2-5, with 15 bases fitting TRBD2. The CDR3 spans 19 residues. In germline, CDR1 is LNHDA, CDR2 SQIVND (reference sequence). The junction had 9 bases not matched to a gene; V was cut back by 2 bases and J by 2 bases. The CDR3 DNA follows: TGTGCCAGTAGTATACCCCCCCGGACTAGCGGGAGGGTTCAAGAGACCCAGTACTTC. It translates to CASSIPPRTSGRVQETQYF.

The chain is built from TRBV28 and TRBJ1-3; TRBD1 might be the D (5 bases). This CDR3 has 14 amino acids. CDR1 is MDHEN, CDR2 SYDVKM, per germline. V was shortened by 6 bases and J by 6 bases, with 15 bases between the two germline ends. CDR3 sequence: CASSRGGDENTIYF. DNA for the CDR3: TGTGCCAGCAGCCGGGGAGGGGATGAAAACACCATATATTTT.